This record looks at one TCR beta chain sequence and its context. Produced via immunoSEQ multiplex PCR; TCRdb's table is partial and in-frame only. The table records over 120,000 clones, around 85% of them present only once. The sample comes from a study of blood T cell repertoires in COVID-19. Across the whole study: Samples taken during acute and convalescent COVID-19 were collected in the United States, Italy and Spain.

Participant-given clinical history determined each cohort assignment. Donors in Cohort 3 counted as recovered after two negative PCRs, clearance, or symptom resolution. V was cut by 4 bases and J by 5 bases, with 11 bases left in between. The CDR3 consists of 13 residues. CDR1 and CDR2 (germline): SEHNR, FQNEAQ (reference sequence). The source material was PBMCs or T cells enriched from blood (not recorded which). The TCR sequence derives from a man in his fifties who had recovered from COVID-19. The chain employs TRBV7-9 and TRBJ1-1; maybe TRBD1 (5 bases). The CDR3, as DNA: TGTGCCAGCAGCTCAACAGGATCTACTGAAGCTTTCTTT. As protein: CASSSTGSTEAFF.